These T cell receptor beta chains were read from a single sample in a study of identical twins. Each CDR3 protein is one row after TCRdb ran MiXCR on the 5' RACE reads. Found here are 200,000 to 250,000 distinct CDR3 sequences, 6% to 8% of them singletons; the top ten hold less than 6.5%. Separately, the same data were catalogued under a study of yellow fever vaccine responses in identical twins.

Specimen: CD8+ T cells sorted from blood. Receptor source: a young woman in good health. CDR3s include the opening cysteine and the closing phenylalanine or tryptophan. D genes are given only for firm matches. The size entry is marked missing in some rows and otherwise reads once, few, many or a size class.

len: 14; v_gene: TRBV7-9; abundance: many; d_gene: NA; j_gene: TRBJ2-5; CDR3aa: CASSPGLSGETQYF; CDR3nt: TGTGCCAGCAGCCCTGGACTAAGTGGAGAGACCCAGTACTTC
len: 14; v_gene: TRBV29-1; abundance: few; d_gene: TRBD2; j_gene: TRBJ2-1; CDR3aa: CSVEDREAVDEQFF; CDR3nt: TGCAGCGTTGAAGATCGGGAGGCAGTCGATGAGCAGTTCTTC
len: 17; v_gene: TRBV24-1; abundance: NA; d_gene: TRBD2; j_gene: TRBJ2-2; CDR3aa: CATSDLASGENTGELFF; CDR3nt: TGTGCCACCAGTGATTTGGCTAGCGGGGAGAACACCGGGGAGCTGTTTTTT
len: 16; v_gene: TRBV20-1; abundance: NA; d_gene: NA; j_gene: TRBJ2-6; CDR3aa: CSARDRGVEGANVLTF; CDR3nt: TGCAGTGCTAGAGATCGCGGGGTAGAAGGGGCCAACGTCCTGACTTTC
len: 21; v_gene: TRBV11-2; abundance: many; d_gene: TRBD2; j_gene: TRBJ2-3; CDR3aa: CASSLAPGLAGGPGATDTQYF; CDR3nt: TGTGCCAGCAGCTTAGCTCCAGGGCTAGCGGGGGGGCCGGGGGCCACAGATACGCAGTATTTT
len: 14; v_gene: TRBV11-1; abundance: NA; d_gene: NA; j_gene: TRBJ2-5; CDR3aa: CASSSRLDQETQYF; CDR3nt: TGTGCCAGCAGCTCCCGGCTTGATCAAGAGACCCAGTACTTC
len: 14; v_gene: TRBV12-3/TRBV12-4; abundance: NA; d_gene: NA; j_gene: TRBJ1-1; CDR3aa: CASSLNGLGTEAFF; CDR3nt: TGTGCCAGCAGCCTAAACGGGTTAGGCACTGAAGCTTTCTTT
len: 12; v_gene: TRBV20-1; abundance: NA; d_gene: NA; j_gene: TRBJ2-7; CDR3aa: CSASPGVYEQYF; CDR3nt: TGCAGTGCTAGCCCCGGGGTCTACGAGCAGTACTTC
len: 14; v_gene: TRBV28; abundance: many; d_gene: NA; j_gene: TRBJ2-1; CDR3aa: CASSLGRVGNEQFF; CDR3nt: TGTGCCAGCAGTTTAGGTCGGGTGGGCAATGAGCAGTTCTTC
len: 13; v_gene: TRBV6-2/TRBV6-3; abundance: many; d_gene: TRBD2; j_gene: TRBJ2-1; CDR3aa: CASSGWGYNEQFF; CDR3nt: TGTGCCAGTAGCGGGTGGGGCTACAATGAGCAGTTCTTC
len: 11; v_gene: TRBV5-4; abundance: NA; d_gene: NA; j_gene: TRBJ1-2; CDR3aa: CASEGNYGYTF; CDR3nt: TGTGCCAGCGAGGGGAACTATGGCTACACCTTC
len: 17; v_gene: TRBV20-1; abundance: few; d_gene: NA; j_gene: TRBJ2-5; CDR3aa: CSARDGGGLMPQETQYF; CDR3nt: TGCAGTGCTAGAGATGGTGGTGGACTGATGCCCCAAGAGACCCAGTACTTC
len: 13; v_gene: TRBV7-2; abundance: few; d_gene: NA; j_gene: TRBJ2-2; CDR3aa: CASSFVASGELFF; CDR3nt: TGTGCCAGCAGCTTCGTGGCGTCAGGGGAGCTGTTTTTT
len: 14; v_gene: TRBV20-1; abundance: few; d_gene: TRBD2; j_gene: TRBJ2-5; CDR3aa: CSAMASGSGETQYF; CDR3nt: TGCAGTGCTATGGCTAGCGGGAGTGGAGAGACCCAGTACTTC
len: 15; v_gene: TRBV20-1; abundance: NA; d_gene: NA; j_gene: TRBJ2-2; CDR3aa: CSASRTLANTGELFF; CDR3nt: TGCAGTGCTAGCCGGACACTTGCGAACACCGGGGAGCTGTTTTTT
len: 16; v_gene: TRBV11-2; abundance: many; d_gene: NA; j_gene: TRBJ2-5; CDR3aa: CASSPLQDMPEETQYF; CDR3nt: TGTGCCAGCAGCCCATTACAGGATATGCCAGAAGAGACCCAGTACTTC
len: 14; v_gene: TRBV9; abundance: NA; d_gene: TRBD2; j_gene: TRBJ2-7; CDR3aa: CASSTGGASYEQYF; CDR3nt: TGTGCCAGCAGCACCGGGGGGGCTTCCTACGAGCAGTACTTC
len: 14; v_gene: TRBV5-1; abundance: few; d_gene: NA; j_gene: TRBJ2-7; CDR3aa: CASSAEWGRDEQYF; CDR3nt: TGCGCCAGCAGCGCCGAGTGGGGCCGGGACGAGCAGTACTTC
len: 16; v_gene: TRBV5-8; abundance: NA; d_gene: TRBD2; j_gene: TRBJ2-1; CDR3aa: CASSFSGGAGYNEQFF; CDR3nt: TGTGCCAGCAGCTTTAGCGGGGGGGCCGGCTACAATGAGCAGTTCTTC
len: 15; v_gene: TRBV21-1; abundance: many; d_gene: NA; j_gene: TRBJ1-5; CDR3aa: CASSKPWQGSKPQHF; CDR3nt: TGTGCCAGCAGCAAGCCCTGGCAGGGTAGCAAGCCCCAGCATTTT
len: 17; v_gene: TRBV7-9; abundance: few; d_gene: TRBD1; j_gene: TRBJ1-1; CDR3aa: CASSGSGQGISNTEAFF; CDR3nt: TGTGCCAGCAGCGGCTCGGGACAGGGAATTTCGAACACTGAAGCTTTCTTT
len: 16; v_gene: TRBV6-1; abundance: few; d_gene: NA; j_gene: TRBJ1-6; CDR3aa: CASSEVRRNLNSPLHF; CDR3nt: TGTGCCAGCAGTGAAGTTCGGCGAAACCTGAATTCACCCCTCCACTTT
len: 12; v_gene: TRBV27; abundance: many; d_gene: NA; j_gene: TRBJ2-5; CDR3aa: CASSPLGETQYF; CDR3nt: TGTGCCAGCAGTCCTCTCGGAGAGACCCAGTACTTC
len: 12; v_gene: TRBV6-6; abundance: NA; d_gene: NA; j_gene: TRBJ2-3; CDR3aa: CASSYILDTQYF; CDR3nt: TGTGCCAGCAGTTACATCCTGGATACGCAGTATTTT
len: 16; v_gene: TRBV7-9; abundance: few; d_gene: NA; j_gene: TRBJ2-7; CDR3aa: CASSSPGGTRAYEQYF; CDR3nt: TGTGCCAGCAGCTCGCCCGGAGGCACACGGGCCTACGAGCAGTACTTC
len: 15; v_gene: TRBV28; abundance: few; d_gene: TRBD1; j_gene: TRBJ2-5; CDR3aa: CASSLDRGDQETQYF; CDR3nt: TGTGCCAGCAGTTTGGACAGGGGGGACCAAGAGACCCAGTACTTC
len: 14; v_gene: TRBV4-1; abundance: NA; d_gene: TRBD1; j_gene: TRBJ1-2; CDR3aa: CASSPVEGAYGYTF; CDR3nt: TGCGCCAGCAGCCCTGTGGAGGGGGCCTATGGCTACACCTTC
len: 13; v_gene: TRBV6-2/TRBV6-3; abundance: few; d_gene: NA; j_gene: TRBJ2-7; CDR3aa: CASSYSGYGEQYF; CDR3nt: TGTGCCAGCAGTTACTCAGGGTATGGCGAGCAGTACTTC
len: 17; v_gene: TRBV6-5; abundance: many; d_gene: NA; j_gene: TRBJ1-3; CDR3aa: CASSYYAGVAPGNTIYF; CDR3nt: TGTGCCAGCAGTTACTATGCAGGGGTGGCTCCAGGGAACACCATATATTTT
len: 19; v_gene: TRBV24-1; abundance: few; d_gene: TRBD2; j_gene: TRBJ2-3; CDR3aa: CATSDFPGRTSGVGDTQYF; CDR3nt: TGTGCCACCAGTGATTTTCCCGGTCGGACTAGCGGGGTCGGCGATACGCAGTATTTT
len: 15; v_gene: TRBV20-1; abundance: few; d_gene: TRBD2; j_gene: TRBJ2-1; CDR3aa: CSALQTSGPYNEQFF; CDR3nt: TGCAGTGCCCTCCAAACTAGCGGCCCCTACAATGAGCAGTTCTTC
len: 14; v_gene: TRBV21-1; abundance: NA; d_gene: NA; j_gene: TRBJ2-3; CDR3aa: CASSKRALTDTQYF; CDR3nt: TGTGCCAGCAGCAAACGGGCCCTCACAGATACGCAGTATTTT
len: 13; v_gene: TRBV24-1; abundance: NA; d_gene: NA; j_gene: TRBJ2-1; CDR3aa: CATLGGKYNEQFF; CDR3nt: TGTGCCACCCTAGGCGGGAAATACAATGAGCAGTTCTTC
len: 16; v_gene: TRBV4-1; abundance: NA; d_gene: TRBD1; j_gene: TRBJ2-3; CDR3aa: CASSQYGQGITDTQYF; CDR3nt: TGCGCCAGCAGCCAATATGGACAGGGTATTACAGATACGCAGTATTTT
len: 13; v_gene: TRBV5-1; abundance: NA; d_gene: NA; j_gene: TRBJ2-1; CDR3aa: CASSLVDNNEQFF; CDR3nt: TGCGCCAGCAGCTTGGTAGATAACAATGAGCAGTTCTTC
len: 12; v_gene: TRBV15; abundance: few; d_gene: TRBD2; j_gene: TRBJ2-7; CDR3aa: CATSVSGYEQYF; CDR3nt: TGTGCCACCAGCGTTAGCGGGTACGAGCAGTACTTC
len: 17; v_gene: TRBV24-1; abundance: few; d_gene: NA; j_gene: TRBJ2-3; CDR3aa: CATSEKVASPVPDTQYF; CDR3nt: TGTGCCACCAGTGAAAAAGTAGCTAGCCCGGTCCCAGATACGCAGTATTTT
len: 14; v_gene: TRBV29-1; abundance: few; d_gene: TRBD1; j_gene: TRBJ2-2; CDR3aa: CSVSQGVYTGELFF; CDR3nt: TGCAGCGTATCCCAGGGGGTTTACACCGGGGAGCTGTTTTTT
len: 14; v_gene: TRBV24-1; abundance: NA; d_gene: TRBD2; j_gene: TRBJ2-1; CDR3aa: CASSGLAGSYEQFF; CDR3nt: TGTGCCTCTAGCGGACTAGCGGGCTCCTATGAGCAGTTCTTC
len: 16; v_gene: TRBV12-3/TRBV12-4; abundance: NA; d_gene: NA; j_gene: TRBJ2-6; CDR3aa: CATTGTGHSGANVLTF; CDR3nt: TGTGCCACCACGGGAACCGGTCACTCTGGGGCCAACGTCCTGACTTTC
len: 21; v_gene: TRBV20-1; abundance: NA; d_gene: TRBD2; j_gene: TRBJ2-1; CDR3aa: CSAKQHSSTREGLVFYNEQFF; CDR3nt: TGCAGTGCTAAACAACATAGCTCGACGCGGGAGGGCCTGGTTTTCTACAATGAGCAGTTCTTC
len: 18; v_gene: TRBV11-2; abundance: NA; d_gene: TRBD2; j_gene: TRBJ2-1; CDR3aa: CASSLRDYRLWGDNEQFF; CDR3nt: TGTGCCAGCAGCTTGAGGGACTACCGCCTCTGGGGTGACAATGAGCAGTTCTTC
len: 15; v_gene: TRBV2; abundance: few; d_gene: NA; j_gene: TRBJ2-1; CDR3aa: CASSGPGDSYNEQFF; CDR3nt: TGTGCCAGCAGTGGGCCGGGAGACTCCTACAATGAGCAGTTCTTC
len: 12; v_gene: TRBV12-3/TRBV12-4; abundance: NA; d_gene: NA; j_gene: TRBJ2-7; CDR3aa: CASSLEGLEQYF; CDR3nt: TGTGCCAGCAGTTTAGAGGGTCTCGAGCAGTACTTC
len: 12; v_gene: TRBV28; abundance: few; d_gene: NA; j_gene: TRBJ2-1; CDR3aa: CASKVTSGEQFF; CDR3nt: TGTGCCAGCAAGGTAACTTCGGGTGAGCAGTTCTTC